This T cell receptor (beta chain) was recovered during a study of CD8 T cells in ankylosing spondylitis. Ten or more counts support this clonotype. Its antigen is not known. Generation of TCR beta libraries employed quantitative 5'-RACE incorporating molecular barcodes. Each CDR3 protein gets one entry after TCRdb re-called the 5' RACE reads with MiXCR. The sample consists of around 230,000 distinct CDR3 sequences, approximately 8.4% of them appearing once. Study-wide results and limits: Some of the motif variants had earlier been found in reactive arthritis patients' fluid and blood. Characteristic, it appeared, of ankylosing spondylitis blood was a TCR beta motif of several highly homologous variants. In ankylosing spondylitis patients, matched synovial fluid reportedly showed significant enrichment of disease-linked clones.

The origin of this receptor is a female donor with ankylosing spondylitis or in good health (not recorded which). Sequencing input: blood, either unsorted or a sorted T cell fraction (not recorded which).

CDR3 loop: CSARDKDRDEQYF. CDR3 sequence (DNA): TGCAGTGCTAGAGACAAAGACAGGGACGAGCAGTACTTC. The chain recombines TRBV20-1 with TRBJ2-7; 7 bases line up with TRBD1. The germline CDR1 and CDR2 sequences are DFQATT and SNEGSKA (reference sequence). V gave up 0 bases and J gave up 5 bases; unmatched junction bases: 4. The CDR3 covers 13 residues.